This T cell receptor (beta chain) was captured by sequencing in a study of identical twins. Study-level points and caveats: The conclusions drew on cross-sectional statistical analysis instead of tracking the same donors. Analyses based on zero insertions could be partly confounded by invariant MAIT and iNKT cells. Out-of-frame sharing of TCR alpha in monozygotic twins was underestimated by models.

One entry per CDR3 protein, called by TCRdb with MiXCR from the 5' RACE reads. This table has 550,000 to 800,000 distinct CDR3 sequences, just over 7% appearing once. This CDR3 spans 14 amino acids. CDR1 and CDR2 from the germline V gene are SGHRS and YFSETQ. The V end was cut by 0 bases, the J end by 8 bases, with 12 bases between. About this clonotype: Antigen: not known.

Separately, the same data were catalogued under a study of yellow fever vaccine responses in identical twins.

This chain joins TRBV5-1 and TRBJ2-1, with D possibly matching TRBD1 (6 bases). The receptor's source is a woman between 18 and 29 years old in good health. What was sequenced was PBMCs. CDR3 DNA sequence: TGCGCCAGCAGCTTGGGGGGGCCTTACGATGAGCAGTTCTTC. It is translated as CASSLGGPYDEQFF. Filled out from reference TRBV5-1 and TRBJ2-1, the complete variable domain reads KAGVTQTPRYLIKTRGQQVTLSCSPISGHRSVSWYQQTPGQGLQFLFEYFSETQRNKGNFPGRFSGRQFSNSRSEMNVSTLELGDSALYLCASSLGGPYDEQFFGPGTRLTVL.